This TCR beta chain was obtained from a study of CD8 T cells in Susac syndrome. V lost 2 bases and J lost 6, with 19 bases in between. Looked up from germline, CDR1 is GTSNPN and CDR2 is SVGIG (reference sequence). CDR3 length: 15 amino acids. The multiple sclerosis controls were treatment-naive patients affected by stable or active relapsing-remitting disease. When the RNA was reverse transcribed, random hexamers were used with an input of roughly 0.45 to 1 ug. TCRdb re-called the immunoSEQ multiplex PCR reads with MiXCR, one entry per CDR3 protein. In the table there are under 250,000 distinct CDR3 sequences, 90% to 95% of which are singletons.

The TCR originated in a human donor with multiple sclerosis. The chain couples TRBV30 to TRBJ1-2, with D maybe TRBD1 (5 bases). The specimen sequenced was CD4+ T cells from PBMCs. The CDR3 reads CAWSYFVSGDNGYTF. CDR3 DNA sequence: TGTGCCTGGAGTTATTTCGTTTCGGGGGATAATGGCTACACCTTC. Full variable domain (missing parts from reference TRBV30 and TRBJ1-2): SQTIHQWPATLVQPVGSPLSLECTVEGTSNPNLYWYRQAAGRGLQLLFYSVGIGQISSEVPQNLSASRPQDRQFILSSKKLLLSDSGFYLCAWSYFVSGDNGYTFGSGTRLTVV.